The clone carrying this T cell receptor (beta chain) was found a few times. The antigen is undetermined. This record comes from a study of cytomegalovirus exposure and HLA in healthy donors. Study-wide findings and caveats: Cytomegalovirus-associated TCR beta chains were listed, numbering some 180.

Clones were read by immunoSEQ multiplex PCR, and TCRdb kept only the in-frame ones, dropping some. The sample lists 190,000 or so clones, approximately 83% occurring once. Trimming left V 2 bases short and J 6 bases short, with 10 bases between. The CDR3 length is 13 residues. Germline V gene data show CDR1 as SGHVS and CDR2 as FQNEAQ. The chain couples TRBV7-8 to TRBJ1-2; D may be TRBD1 (6 bases). The sequenced material came from PBMCs. The clonotype comes from a woman aged 18-29 years in good health and CMV-seropositive. CDR3 protein: CASSLTGRDGYTF. The CDR3 region has the DNA TGTGCCAGCAGCTTAACAGGGAGGGATGGCTACACCTTC.